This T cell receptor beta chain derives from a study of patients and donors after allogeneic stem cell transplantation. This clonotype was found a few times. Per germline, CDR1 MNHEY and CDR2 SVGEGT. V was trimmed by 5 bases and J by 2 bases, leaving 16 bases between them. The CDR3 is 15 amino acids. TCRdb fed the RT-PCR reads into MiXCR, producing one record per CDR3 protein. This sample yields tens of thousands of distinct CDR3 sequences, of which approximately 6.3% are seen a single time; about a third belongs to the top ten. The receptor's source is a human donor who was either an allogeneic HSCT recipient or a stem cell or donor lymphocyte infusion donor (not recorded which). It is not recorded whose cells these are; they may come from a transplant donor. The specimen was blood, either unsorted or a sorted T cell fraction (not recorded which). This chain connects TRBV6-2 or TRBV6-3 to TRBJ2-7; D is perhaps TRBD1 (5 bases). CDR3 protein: CASSVQDWPTYEQYF. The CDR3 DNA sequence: TGTGCCAGCAGTGTACAGGATTGGCCCACCTACGAGCAGTACTTC.